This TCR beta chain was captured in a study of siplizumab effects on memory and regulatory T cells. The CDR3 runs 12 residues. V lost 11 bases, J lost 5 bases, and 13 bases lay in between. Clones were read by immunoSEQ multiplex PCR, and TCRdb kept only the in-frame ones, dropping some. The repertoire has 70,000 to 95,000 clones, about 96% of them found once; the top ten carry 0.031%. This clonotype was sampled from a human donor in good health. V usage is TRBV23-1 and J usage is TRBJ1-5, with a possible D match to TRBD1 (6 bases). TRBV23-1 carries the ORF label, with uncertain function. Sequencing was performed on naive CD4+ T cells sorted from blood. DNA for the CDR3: TGCGCCGGCGGGGGCGCCTATCAGCCCCAGCATTTT. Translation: CAGGGAYQPQHF.